A single sample is the source of the 31 T cell receptor beta chains below, sequenced in a study of blood T cell repertoires in COVID-19. The method was immunoSEQ multiplex PCR; TCRdb's version includes in-frame clones alone and lacks a portion of them. Of fewer than 200,000 clones listed, around 83% were seen once; the top ten hold 3.6%. The sample consisted of PBMCs or T cells enriched from blood (not recorded which). The receptors come from a woman between 50 and 59 years old in a cohort exposed to, infected with or recovered from COVID-19 (not recorded which).

V usage is TRBV6-4 and J usage is TRBJ2-1; 9 bases line up with TRBD2. This CDR3 spans 15 amino acids. Germline CDR1 reads MRHNA; CDR2 reads SNTAGT. Trimming took 4 bases from V and 2 from J; bases not matched to a gene: 3. CDR3 protein: CASSVERGAYNEQFF. The DNA of the CDR3 is TGTGCCAGCAGTGTTGAGCGGGGGGCCTACAATGAGCAGTTCTTC.

There are a few counts of this clone. V gene TRBV29-1 combines with J gene TRBJ2-5; 9 nucleotides line up with TRBD1. Per germline, CDR1 SQVTM and CDR2 ANQGSEA. The CDR3 has 14 residues. The V and J ends lost 6 bases and 5 bases, in that order; junction bases with no gene match: 10. The CDR3 DNA is TGCAGCGTCTCTCGACAGGGGGTATGGGAGACCCAGTACTTC. This sequence encodes CSVSRQGVWETQYF.

The chain couples TRBV28 to TRBJ1-2; D perhaps matches TRBD1 (6 bases). The CDR3 has 14 residues. The germline gives CDR1 MDHEN, CDR2 SYDVKM. Between the trimmed V and J ends, which lost 5 bases and 8 bases, there was a span of 18 bases. The CDR3 here is CASSLVGGAGGYTF. Written as DNA, the CDR3 is TGTGCCAGCAGTCTGGTTGGGGGGGCGGGAGGCTACACCTTC.

The V gene is TRBV7-9, the J gene TRBJ1-2; D is possibly TRBD1 (5 bases). The V and J ends lost 11 bases and 4 bases respectively, with 11 bases between them. The CDR3 has 11 residues. Germline V gene data show CDR1 as SEHNR and CDR2 as FQNEAQ (reference sequence). CDR3 protein: CAGTGTYGYTF. As DNA, the CDR3 is TGTGCCGGAACAGGAACCTATGGCTACACCTTC.

The chain combines TRBV29-1 with TRBJ1-1; 9 bases line up with TRBD1. The CDR3 totals 13 residues. The germline V gene has CDR1 SQVTM and CDR2 ANQGSEA. The junction had 7 bases not matched to a gene; V was cut back by 5 bases and J by 6 bases. The CDR3 DNA reads TGCAGCGTTTTCCGGGACAGGGTCGCTGAAGCTTTCTTT. Residues: CSVFRDRVAEAFF.

V and J are TRBV7-2 and TRBJ2-5, with 12 bases matching TRBD2. Unmatched junction bases numbered 10, after V lost 7 bases and J lost 4 bases. The CDR3 covers 16 residues. The germline V gene encodes CDR1 SGHTA and CDR2 FQGNSA. The CDR3 region is CASKLAGGQVIETQYF. DNA of the CDR3: TGTGCCAGCAAGCTAGCGGGGGGGCAGGTGATAGAGACCCAGTACTTC.

The chain joins TRBV2 to TRBJ2-5, with TRBD2 matching 11 bases. From germline, CDR1 is SNHLY and CDR2 FYNNEI. CDR3 length: 15 residues. Trimming took 6 bases from V and 5 from J; bases not matched to a gene: 8. The CDR3, as DNA: TGTGCCAGCAGCTTTAGCGGGGGGGCCGAGGAGACCCAGTACTTC. Residues: CASSFSGGAEETQYF.

The rearrangement uses TRBV5-1 and TRBJ2-1; 7 positions agree with TRBD1. Trimming cost V 5 bases and J 6 bases; bases outside gene matches: 11. The CDR3 runs 15 residues. Germline CDR1 SGHRS, CDR2 YFSETQ. The CDR3 region is CASRQTGELRNEQFF. In nucleotides, the CDR3 is TGCGCCAGCAGACAAACAGGGGAACTACGCAATGAGCAGTTCTTC.

CDR3 in DNA: TGTGCCATCAGTGGGGCCACGAACACTGAAGCTTTCTTT. This codes for CAISGATNTEAFF. The chain recombines TRBV10-3 with TRBJ1-1; no reliable D call. The CDR3 has 13 amino acids. The V and J ends lost 4 bases and 1 base respectively, with 7 bases between them. Germline V gives CDR1 ENHRY, CDR2 SYGVKD.

The chain carries TRBV6-1 and TRBJ2-7; unclear D gene. This CDR3 is 14 amino acids long. Trimming removed 3 bases at V and 2 bases at J, with 11 bases between. CDR1 and CDR2 from the germline V gene are MNHNS and SASEGT. In DNA, the CDR3 is TGTGCCAGCAGTGAGGGCAGAAGGACCTACGAGCAGTACTTC. It yields the protein CASSEGRRTYEQYF.

This clone was counted only a few times. The chain joins TRBV7-8 to TRBJ1-2; 9 nucleotides align to TRBD1. Germline trimming cut 3 bases from V and 4 bases from J; bases unmatched to any gene: 0. Per the germline V gene, CDR1 is SGHVS and CDR2 is FQNEAQ. The CDR3 is 13 amino acids. Written as DNA, the CDR3 is TGTGCCAGCAGCTTGGACAGGGGCTATGGCTACACCTTC. Its protein product is CASSLDRGYGYTF.

The chain combines TRBV28 with TRBJ1-2, with 8 positions matching TRBD1. Germline CDR1 MDHEN, CDR2 SYDVKM. Trimming took 3 bases from V and 5 from J; bases not matched to a gene: 17. CDR3 length: 18 residues. CDR3 sequence (DNA): TGTGCCAGCAGTTTCGGGCAGGGGGCTTATCAAGGGGGATATGGCTACACCTTC. This codes for CASSFGQGAYQGGYGYTF.

The V and J genes are TRBV3-1 (or the pseudogene TRBV3-2) and TRBJ2-7; a possible D gene is TRBD1 (6 bases). CDR3 size: 15 residues. Germline lookup yields CDR1 LGHDT and CDR2 YNNKEL (reference sequence). Trimming shortened V by 0 bases and J by 5 bases, and 14 bases separated the two germline ends. The CDR3 DNA sequence: TGTGCCAGCAGCCAAGATCGCAGGGGAAGCGACGAGCAGTACTTC. It is translated as CASSQDRRGSDEQYF.

The chain links TRBV14 to TRBJ2-2; maybe TRBD1 (7 bases). Trimming stripped 9 bases from V and 5 bases from J, with 16 bases between. Germline CDR1 is SGHDN and CDR2 is FVKESK. The CDR3 contains 14 residues. The CDR3 coding sequence is TGTGCCAGTCGATCGACAGGGACTACCGGGGAGCTGTTTTTT. The encoded protein is CASRSTGTTGELFF. The variable domain in full, completed from reference TRBV14 and TRBJ2-2, reads EAGVTQFPSHSVIEKGQTVTLRCDPISGHDNLYWYRRVMGKEIKFLLHFVKESKQDESGMPNNRFLAERTGGTYSTLKVQPAELEDSGVYFCASRSTGTTGELFFGEGSRLTVL.

V gene TRBV9 combines with J gene TRBJ2-2, with 13 positions matching TRBD2. Germline V gene data show CDR1 as SGDLS and CDR2 as YYNGEE. This CDR3 is 20 amino acids long. V lost 3 bases to trimming and J lost 0 bases; unmatched junction nucleotides: 11. CDR3 amino acids: CASSGLAGGQMTTNTGELFF. The CDR3 DNA reads TGTGCCAGCAGCGGACTAGCGGGGGGCCAAATGACAACGAACACCGGGGAGCTGTTTTTT.

The V gene is TRBV6-5, the J gene TRBJ1-3, with a possible D match to TRBD1 (6 bases). Trimming shortened V by 5 bases and J by 0 bases, and 8 bases separated the two germline ends. The CDR3 covers 14 residues. In germline, CDR1 is MNHEY, CDR2 SVGAGI. This chain's CDR3 is CASSRTASGNTIYF. CDR3 coding DNA: TGTGCCAGCAGTCGGACAGCCTCTGGAAACACCATATATTTT.

The V call is TRBV18, the J call TRBJ2-1; D ambiguous. V lost 3 bases, J lost 7 bases, and 13 bases lay in between. The germline V gene has CDR1 KGHSH and CDR2 LQKENI. CDR3 length equals 14 residues. Written as DNA, the CDR3 is TGTGCCAGCTCACCCCGGTCCCTCAGGAATGAGCAGTTCTTC. This sequence encodes CASSPRSLRNEQFF.

The rearrangement joins TRBV6-1 to TRBJ1-1; D unresolved. Germline V gene lookup returns CDR1 MNHNS and CDR2 SASEGT. This CDR3 has 14 residues. Between the trimmed V and J ends, which lost 3 bases and 6 bases, there was a span of 14 bases. In nucleotides, the CDR3 is TGTGCCAGCAGTGAGGCGGCCGGTACTTCTGAAGCTTTCTTT. Amino acids: CASSEAAGTSEAFF.

The chain links TRBV6-1 to TRBJ1-1, with D possibly matching TRBD1 (5 bases). The germline V gene encodes CDR1 MNHNS and CDR2 SASEGT. V was shortened by 3 bases and J by 1 base, with 15 bases between the two germline ends. The CDR3 length is 16 residues. CDR3 sequence reads: CASSDRGRSSNTEAFF. In DNA form, the CDR3 reads TGTGCCAGCAGTGATCGGGGGAGGTCTTCGAACACTGAAGCTTTCTTT.

This chain connects TRBV7-9 to TRBJ2-7; possible D gene TRBD2, 5 bases. Trimming stripped 5 bases from V and 0 bases from J, with 20 bases between. Germline V CDR1 and CDR2: SEHNR, FQNEAQ (reference sequence). This CDR3 is built from 17 residues. The CDR3, as DNA: TGTGCCAGCAGCGATACCCGGGCTAGCATCAGCTCCTACGAGCAGTACTTC. This translates into CASSDTRASISSYEQYF.

The V and J genes are TRBV29-1 and TRBJ2-2; 7 bases are shared with TRBD1. Germline V gene lookup returns CDR1 SQVTM and CDR2 ANQGSEA. V lost 4 bases and J lost 1; bases outside the gene matches: 6. The CDR3 sequence is 15 residues long. CDR3 loop: CSVALTGMNTGELFF. The CDR3 nucleotides are TGCAGCGTTGCCCTGACAGGGATGAACACCGGGGAGCTGTTTTTT.

V gene TRBV12-3 or TRBV12-4 combines with J gene TRBJ2-3, with 7 bases aligning to TRBD2. The CDR3 consists of 13 residues. The V segment lost 5 bases and the J segment 5 bases; nucleotides outside the gene matches: 4. DNA of the CDR3: TGTGCCAGCAGTGGACGGGGGGTAGATACGCAGTATTTT. This translates into CASSGRGVDTQYF.

There are a few counts of this clone. This chain joins TRBV5-1 and TRBJ2-7; TRBD2 is a possible D gene (6 bases). This CDR3 spans 13 amino acids. The germline V gene has CDR1 SGHRS and CDR2 YFSETQ. The germline V and J ends were trimmed by 4 bases and 9 bases, with 17 bases remaining between them. In DNA, the CDR3 is TGCGCCAGCAGCGGGGGACGGGAGAAAGGGCAGTACTTC. Its protein product is CASSGGREKGQYF.

V and J are TRBV19 and TRBJ2-1; 9 bases agree with TRBD2. There are 17 residues in the CDR3. CDR1 and CDR2 from the germline V gene are LNHDA and SQIVND (reference sequence). Unmatched junction bases numbered 14, after V lost 5 bases and J lost 6 bases. The CDR3 region is CASSSSGIWEARNEQFF. The CDR3 bases are TGTGCCAGTAGTTCTAGCGGGATCTGGGAGGCTCGCAATGAGCAGTTCTTC. Full variable domain (missing parts from reference TRBV19 and TRBJ2-1): DGGITQSPKYLFRKEGQNVTLSCEQNLNHDAMYWYRQDPGQGLRLIYYSQIVNDFQKGDIAEGYSVSREKKESFPLTVTSAQKNPTAFYLCASSSSGIWEARNEQFFGPGTRLTVL.

The chain links TRBV29-1 to TRBJ1-1; possible D gene TRBD1, 6 bases. V was cut by 4 bases and J by 6 bases, with 12 bases left in between. The CDR3 is made up of 12 amino acids. Germline CDR1 SQVTM, CDR2 ANQGSEA. The CDR3 sequence is CSVVGGAPEAFF. CDR3 sequence (DNA): TGCAGCGTTGTGGGGGGGGCTCCTGAAGCTTTCTTT.

V gene TRBV5-8 combines with J gene TRBJ1-6, with no clear D. Trimming removed 2 bases at V and 14 bases at J, with 23 bases between. This CDR3 is built from 16 residues. The V gene's germline CDR1 is SGHTS and CDR2 YDEGEE. In nucleotides, the CDR3 is TGTGCCAGCAGCTTCTCTAGGCAGCTAGGAAGTCCAACCCTCCACTTT. Its translation is CASSFSRQLGSPTLHF. Looking up the rest from reference TRBV5-8 and TRBJ1-6 gives the full variable domain: EAGVTQSPTHLIKTRGQQATLRCSPISGHTSVYWYQQALGLGLQFLLWYDEGEERNRGNFPPRFSGRQFPNYSSELNVNALELEDSALYLCASSFSRQLGSPTLHFGNGTRLTVT.

The genes are TRBV5-1 and TRBJ2-7, with 9 positions matching TRBD2. The CDR3 covers 13 residues. J lost 6 bases, V lost 2 bases, and 3 bases had no gene match. CDR1 and CDR2 (germline): SGHRS, YFSETQ. DNA for the CDR3: TGCGCCAGCAGCTTCGGGACTAGCTCCGAGCAGTACTTC. It specifies CASSFGTSSEQYF.

The V gene is TRBV27, the J gene TRBJ2-7, with TRBD2 matching over 7 bases. V shed 0 bases and J 3 bases; nucleotides not matched to a gene: 5. Germline assignment: CDR1 MNHEY and CDR2 SMNVEV (reference sequence). This CDR3 comprises 15 residues. The DNA for the CDR3 is TGTGCCAGCAGTTTATCCGGGACTACTAACTACGAGCAGTACTTC. Residues: CASSLSGTTNYEQYF.

This clone showed up just once. At one end the junction does not follow the germline gene, possibly because of a read error. The rearrangement uses TRBV13 and TRBJ1-1; 7 positions match TRBD1. Germline values: CDR1 PRHDT, CDR2 FYEKMQ (reference sequence). CDR3 length equals 16 residues. This CDR3 is CASSLGDRQKNTEAFF. CDR3 DNA sequence: TGTGCCAGCAGTTTAGGGGACAGACAAAAGAACACTGAAGCTTTCTTT.

The rearrangement uses TRBV7-9 and TRBJ1-6; 10 bases map to TRBD1. Germline CDR1 is SEHNR and CDR2 is FQNEAQ (reference sequence). CDR3 length: 16 residues. V lost 2 bases to trimming and J lost 9 bases; unmatched junction nucleotides: 7. As DNA, the CDR3 is TGTGCCAGCAGCTTATACGGGACAGGGGCCAGTTCACCCCTCCACTTT. Protein sequence: CASSLYGTGASSPLHF.

The chain carries TRBV25-1 and TRBJ1-5; 7 nucleotides line up with TRBD1. Germline V gene sequence: CDR1 MGHDK, CDR2 SYGVNS. After removal of 3 bases from V and 2 bases from J, the junction contained 10 bases not matched to a gene. CDR3 size: 17 residues. The CDR3 sequence: CASSDSLGTEGNQPQHF. The DNA of the CDR3 is TGTGCCAGCAGTGACTCCTTGGGGACAGAGGGCAATCAGCCCCAGCATTTT.